Listed below are T cell receptor beta chains from one sample, sequenced in a study of T cell clones after liver transplantation. Libraries were prepared by immunoSEQ multiplex PCR; TCRdb keeps only in-frame clonotypes and omits some of them. The sample consists of about 80,000 clones, roughly 85% of them appearing once. The sequences come from CD4+ T cells from blood, collected approximately 3.5 years after liver transplant. These receptors all come from a human patient who received a liver transplant. Part of the T cell pool may stem from the graft donor. The CDR3 runs from the conserved cysteine through the conserved F or W. The D gene is left open where the match is weak. Clone size is shown for a subset of rows, as once, few, many or a class of expanded clone.

V	size	D	J	DNA	CDR3
TRBV18	NA	NA	TRBJ2-3	TGTGCCAGCTCACCCGTCGGGGGGCAGACAGATACGCAGTATTTT	CASSPVGGQTDTQYF
TRBV2	NA	NA	TRBJ1-5	TGTGCCAGCAGTGAAGAGGGTCCCCAGCATTTT	CASSEEGPQHF
TRBV9	NA	NA	TRBJ2-7	TGTGCCAGCAGCGTAGATACAGGAGGGGTTTACGAGCAGTACTTC	CASSVDTGGVYEQYF
TRBV9	NA	NA	TRBJ2-3	TGTGCCAGCACCCGGGACGGAAGAAATACGCAGTATTTT	CASTRDGRNTQYF
TRBV19	few	TRBD1	TRBJ1-5	TGTGCCAGTAGAACTCAGGGGGGCAATCAGCCCCAGCATTTT	CASRTQGGNQPQHF
TRBV5-1	NA	NA	TRBJ1-5	TGCGCCAGCAGCTTGGAGGGACATCAGCCCCAGCATTTT	CASSLEGHQPQHF
TRBV18	NA	NA	TRBJ1-4	TGTGCCACCCGGCGGGGTGAGGGTACGGTTGAAAAACTGTTTTTT	CATRRGEGTVEKLFF
TRBV11-3	NA	NA	TRBJ1-1	TGTGCCAGCAGCTTAGATCGGCAAGCTTTCTTT	CASSLDRQAFF
TRBV6-5	NA	NA	TRBJ1-1	TGTGCCAGCATACCGCCCCCCCCAAAGGAAGCTTTCTTT	CASIPPPPKEAFF
TRBV27	NA	NA	TRBJ1-1	TGTGCCAGCAGTTTAGTAGCTTTCGCAGGCGGGAACACTGAAGCTTTCTTT	CASSLVAFAGGNTEAFF
TRBV27	NA	NA	TRBJ1-1	TGTGCCAGCAATAGACAGCCTGGCTACGCTGAAGCTTTCTTT	CASNRQPGYAEAFF
TRBV6-1	once	TRBD2	TRBJ2-2	TGTGCCAGCAGGAGTTATGGGACTAGTCCCGGGGAGCTGTTTTTT	CASRSYGTSPGELFF
TRBV5-1	once	NA	TRBJ2-2	TGCGCCAGCAGCCCGGGGTCCGGGGAGCTGTTTTTT	CASSPGSGELFF
TRBV7-3	NA	TRBD1	TRBJ2-6	TGTGCCAGCAGCCCTCGACAGGGCCGGGGTTCTGGGGCCAACGTCCTGACTTTC	CASSPRQGRGSGANVLTF
TRBV5-4	NA	TRBD1	TRBJ2-5	TGTGCCAGCAGCAACCGGGACAGGGGGCTTGAGACCCAGTACTTC	CASSNRDRGLETQYF
TRBV7-2	NA	TRBD2	TRBJ2-7	TGTGCCAGCAGCCGCGGGAGTTCCTACGAGCAGTACTTC	CASSRGSSYEQYF
TRBV27	once	TRBD2	TRBJ2-7	TGTGCCAGCAGTCCCTCGGGGGGTGGCGGGAATGTCTACGAGCAGTACTTC	CASSPSGGGGNVYEQYF
TRBV7-9	few	TRBD1	TRBJ1-4	TGTGCCAGCCGCAGGGGGAGCGGAACCGTGGAAAAACTGTTTTTT	CASRRGSGTVEKLFF
TRBV11-2	NA	NA	TRBJ1-1	TGTGCCAGCACCAAATCACACCATTTGAACACTGAAGCTTTCTTT	CASTKSHHLNTEAFF
TRBV19	NA	TRBD1	TRBJ2-2	TGTGCCAGTAGTATTCACAGGGGGTCGGTAACCGGGGAGCTGTTTTTT	CASSIHRGSVTGELFF
TRBV2	NA	NA	TRBJ1-1	TGTGCCAGCAGTGAGGGGAGGACTGAAGCTTTCTTT	CASSEGRTEAFF
TRBV15	NA	TRBD2	TRBJ2-1	TGTGCCACCAGCAGAGCCCTAGGGACTAGTAAGTTCTTC	CATSRALGTSKFF
TRBV28	NA	TRBD1	TRBJ2-7	TGTGCCAGCAGTTCGCACACAGGGGGCGCATACGAGCAGTACTTC	CASSSHTGGAYEQYF
TRBV28	NA	NA	TRBJ1-5	TGTGCCAGCAGTCCCGGGCCCGGACAGCCCCAGCATTTT	CASSPGPGQPQHF
TRBV7-2	NA	NA	TRBJ2-1	TGTGCCAGCAGCTCCTACCTCGACAATGAGCAGTTCTTC	CASSSYLDNEQFF
TRBV7-9	NA	NA	TRBJ1-1	TGTGCCAGCAGGGGCCAGGGGAGTGAAGCTTTCTTT	CASRGQGSEAFF
TRBV27	NA	TRBD1	TRBJ1-5	TGTGCCAGCAGTCCCTTCGGGACAGGGGGAGGCAATCAGCCCCAGCATTTT	CASSPFGTGGGNQPQHF
TRBV10-3	NA	TRBD2	TRBJ2-1	TGTGCCATCAGTGAGTCGACTAGCGTCTACAATGAGCAGTTCTTC	CAISESTSVYNEQFF
TRBV27	few	TRBD1	TRBJ1-2	TGTGCCAGCAGTTCATTGGACAGGGACGAATATGGCTACACCTTC	CASSSLDRDEYGYTF
TRBV11-1	NA	TRBD2	TRBJ2-3	TGTGCCAGCACCCGGGGGGGATTCACAGATACGCAGTATTTT	CASTRGGFTDTQYF
TRBV5-1	NA	NA	TRBJ1-3	TGCGCCAGCAGCTTAGGCACAGATGGAAACACCATATATTTT	CASSLGTDGNTIYF
TRBV19	NA	TRBD2	TRBJ2-1	TGTGCCAGTAGTATTGGGACTAGCGAGAATGAGCAGTTCTTC	CASSIGTSENEQFF
TRBV7-2	NA	TRBD2	TRBJ2-3	TGTGCCAGCAGCCCTTCTAGCGGGAGGGTGGATACGCAGTATTTT	CASSPSSGRVDTQYF
TRBV6-5	NA	NA	TRBJ2-7	TGTGCCAGCAGTTACAGGGGACTCTACGAGCAGTACTTC	CASSYRGLYEQYF
TRBV4-1	NA	NA	TRBJ1-3	TGCGCCAGCAGCCAAGGGAGGCAGGGGTTACTCTCTGGAAACACCATATATTTT	CASSQGRQGLLSGNTIYF
TRBV2	NA	NA	TRBJ2-3	TGTGCCAGCAGGCTAGCGCACACAGATACGCAGTATTTT	CASRLAHTDTQYF
TRBV28	NA	NA	TRBJ2-5	TGTGCCAGCAGTTCACTAGGGGTGGAGACCCAGTACTTC	CASSSLGVETQYF
TRBV7-9	NA	TRBD2	TRBJ2-1	TGTGCCAGCAGCTTAGTTAGCGGGTTAGTAGGTGAGCAGTTCTTC	CASSLVSGLVGEQFF
TRBV19	NA	NA	TRBJ1-5	TGTGCCAGTAATCTGGGTAGGAGCAATCAGCCCCAGCATTTT	CASNLGRSNQPQHF
TRBV6-6	NA	TRBD1	TRBJ1-1	TGTGCCAGCATCCCGAATACAGGGGGCGGGAGAACTGAAGCTTTCTTT	CASIPNTGGGRTEAFF
TRBV19	NA	TRBD1	TRBJ2-2	TGTGCCAGTAACCGCGTGACAGGGTTCACCGGGGAGCTGTTTTTT	CASNRVTGFTGELFF
TRBV28	NA	NA	TRBJ2-3	TGTGCCAGCAGTCCTCCTGAGGGGGGCTTGAGCACAGATACGCAGTATTTT	CASSPPEGGLSTDTQYF
TRBV5-1	once	NA	TRBJ1-2	TGCGCCAGCAGCTTGGCCGGGACGCGTGGCTACACCTTC	CASSLAGTRGYTF